This T cell receptor beta chain was sequenced for a study of CDR3 diversity in severe acne. Germline values: CDR1 LNHNV, CDR2 YYDKDF (reference sequence). This CDR3 spans 13 amino acids. TCRdb itself ran the PCR reads through MiXCR, one entry per CDR3 protein. This table has tens of thousands of distinct CDR3 sequences, under 65% appearing once. This clonotype was counted once. The junction does not match germline at one end; this may be a read error. The chain employs TRBV15 and TRBJ2-1, with D unresolved. The sequenced sample consisted of blood. The source of this sequence is a male donor in good health, without acne. DNA for the CDR3: TGTGCCACCAGTCGTGCGTCCTTCAATGAGCAGTTCTTC. Its protein product is CATSRASFNEQFF.